The T cell receptor (beta chain) described here comes from a study of cytotoxic CD8 clonotypes in ibrutinib-treated CLL. The overall study: Outcomes included around 25 partial and 2 complete responses; after median roughly 65 months, approximately 14 stayed remitted and about twelve progressed.

Profiling relied on immunoSEQ multiplex PCR, and the TCRdb table lists in-frame clones only, not all of them. The sample lists about 44,000 clones; roughly two thirds were seen once. The CDR3 is 17 amino acids. Germline V gene data show CDR1 as SGHRS and CDR2 as YFSETQ. The ends lost 2 bases at V and 4 bases at J; junction bases unmatched: 11. For this clone: The antigen is unknown.

Study results and limitations: T-cell clonality at baseline went above that of age-matched healthy donors and rose and fell with circulating CD8+ T-cell counts. Patients with sustained remission and those progressing were sampled at differing times.

This TCR came from a human donor with chronic lymphocytic leukemia. V is TRBV5-1 and J is TRBJ1-2; 10 bases are shared with TRBD1. The sequencing here drew on PBMCs, taken after 12 months of ibrutinib treatment. The CDR3 DNA is TGCGCCAGCAGCTTAGTACCGGGACAGGGGTTATTCTATGGCTACACCTTC. Translation: CASSLVPGQGLFYGYTF.